One sample yielded the 15 T cell receptor beta chains listed below, sequenced in a study of siplizumab effects on memory and regulatory T cells. Clones were sequenced by immunoSEQ multiplex PCR, and TCRdb holds only the in-frame ones, with some missing. The repertoire includes tens of thousands of clones, approximately 82% of them detected once, and about 3.8% sits in the top ten. What was sequenced was memory CD4+ T cells sorted from blood. The receptors here all came from a human donor in good health.

The CDR3 protein is CARTAGAFSGANVLTF. CDR3 coding DNA: TGTGCCAGGACAGCGGGGGCTTTCTCTGGGGCCAACGTCCTGACTTTC. The chain joins TRBV5-8 to TRBJ2-6; 8 bases are shared with TRBD2. Trimming took 8 bases from V and 0 from J; bases not matched to a gene: 7. Germline CDR1 reads SGHTS; CDR2 reads YDEGEE. This CDR3 is built from 16 residues.

The CDR3 DNA is TGTGCCAGCAGCTCACAGGGGGCAGGGTATGGCTACACCTTC. Protein sequence: CASSSQGAGYGYTF. V usage is TRBV9 and J usage is TRBJ1-2, with 9 bases matching TRBD1. Germline values: CDR1 SGDLS, CDR2 YYNGEE. The ends lost 4 bases at V and 5 bases at J; junction bases unmatched: 6. The length of the CDR3 is 14 residues.

This chain connects TRBV10-3 to TRBJ2-1; 11 bases line up with TRBD2. J was trimmed by 5 bases and V by 7 bases; bases with no gene match: 4. The CDR3 spans 14 residues. Germline CDR1 and CDR2: ENHRY and SYGVKD. This chain's CDR3 is CAIKTSGGNNEQFF. CDR3 nucleotides: TGTGCCATCAAAACTAGCGGGGGAAACAATGAGCAGTTCTTC.

This chain uses TRBV6-4 with TRBJ1-3; D possibly corresponds to TRBD1 (6 bases). Germline loops: CDR1 MRHNA, CDR2 SNTAGT. The CDR3 totals 15 residues. V gave up 10 bases and J gave up 0 bases, with 16 bases separating them. CDR3 DNA sequence: TGTGCCATTAGGGGGGTCGGGAACTCTGGAAACACCATATATTTT. Protein product: CAIRGVGNSGNTIYF.

V is TRBV21-1 and J is TRBJ2-2; TRBD2 was called by the table and not checked on the DNA. TRBV21-1 counts as a pseudogene. The CDR3 extends over 14 amino acids. The CDR3 here is CASWRYEGDGELFF. As DNA, the CDR3 is TGTGCCAGCTGGAGGTACGAGGGAGACGGGGAGCTGTTTTTT.

The chain couples TRBV29-1 to TRBJ2-7; 11 bases line up with TRBD2. This CDR3 is built from 17 residues. J lost 7 bases, V lost 0 bases, and 14 bases had no gene match. Germline CDR1 SQVTM, CDR2 ANQGSEA. This chain's CDR3 is CSVEEFSGRVSGGEQYF. In nucleotides, the CDR3 is TGCAGCGTTGAAGAGTTTAGCGGGAGGGTCTCCGGAGGGGAGCAGTACTTC.

The rearrangement links TRBV10-1 to TRBJ2-2; a weak D match, TRBD2 (6 bases). Per the germline V gene, CDR1 is WNHNN and CDR2 is SYGVQD (reference sequence). Trimming took off 0 bases at V and 1 base at J, with 6 bases between the two ends. The CDR3 loop spans 15 amino acids. The CDR3 here is CASSESGGNTGELFF. CDR3 in DNA: TGCGCCAGCAGTGAGTCGGGGGGGAACACCGGGGAGCTGTTTTTT.

The chain couples TRBV7-9 to TRBJ2-7; D may correspond to TRBD1 or TRBD2 (6 bases each). Germline-derived CDR1 and CDR2 are SEHNR and FQNEAQ (reference sequence). The CDR3 spans 14 residues. V lost 3 bases to trimming and J lost 7 bases, with 16 bases between them. This CDR3 is CASSLALGGSEQYF. CDR3 DNA: TGTGCCAGCAGCTTGGCCCTCGGGGGCTCAGAGCAGTACTTC.

V is TRBV29-1 and J is TRBJ2-7, with 11 bases aligning to TRBD2. V lost 5 bases and J lost 6; bases outside the gene matches: 6. CDR1 is SQVTM and CDR2 is ANQGSEA in the germline V gene. The CDR3 runs to 13 residues. This CDR3 is CSVTSGRIVEQYF. For the CDR3, the DNA is TGCAGCGTTACTAGCGGGAGAATAGTCGAGCAGTACTTC.

The gene calls are TRBV7-9 and TRBJ2-3; D uncertain. V dropped 5 bases and J dropped 1 base, with 13 bases sitting between them. The CDR3 loop spans 15 amino acids. From germline, CDR1 is SEHNR and CDR2 FQNEAQ (reference sequence). CDR3 amino acids: CASSQGLFRTDTQYF. DNA of the CDR3: TGTGCCAGCAGCCAAGGGCTTTTCCGCACAGATACGCAGTATTTT.

The V gene is TRBV9, the J gene TRBJ1-2, with no clear D. The germline CDR1 and CDR2 sequences are SGDLS and YYNGEE. V was clipped by 2 bases and J by 7 bases, with 12 bases between them. The CDR3 has 13 amino acids. The CDR3 protein is CASSVRGSAGYTF. The CDR3 region has the DNA TGTGCCAGCAGCGTTCGAGGTTCTGCTGGCTACACCTTC.

This clone showed up just once. This sequence joins TRBV7-9 and TRBJ1-2, with 9 bases fitting TRBD1. Unmatched junction bases numbered 11, after V lost 2 bases and J lost 1 base. Germline values: CDR1 SEHNR, CDR2 FQNEAQ (reference sequence). The CDR3 totals 18 residues. Here the CDR3 DNA reads TGTGCCAGCAGCTTAAAAGGGACAGGGAAGAATCTTAACTATGGCTACACCTTC. The encoded protein is CASSLKGTGKNLNYGYTF.

This CDR3 reads CASRGQETYEQYF. CDR3 in DNA: TGTGCCAGCAGAGGACAGGAGACTTACGAGCAGTACTTC. The chain is built from TRBV6-1 and TRBJ2-7, with 7 positions matching TRBD1. There are 13 residues in the CDR3. With V trimmed by 6 bases and J by 4 bases, 6 bases remained unmatched. Germline CDR1 and CDR2: MNHNS and SASEGT.

The chain couples TRBV9 to TRBJ2-3; no clear D. The germline gives CDR1 SGDLS, CDR2 YYNGEE. Trimming removed 0 bases from V and 1 base from J, with 9 bases in between. The CDR3 spans 15 residues. The chain's CDR3 is CASSVEGYGTDTQYF. In DNA form, the CDR3 reads TGTGCCAGCAGCGTAGAAGGGTATGGCACAGATACGCAGTATTTT.

The chain is built from TRBV6-5 and TRBJ1-1; D is undetermined. Looked up from germline, CDR1 is MNHEY and CDR2 is SVGAGI. Trimming took off 5 bases at V and 0 bases at J, with 4 bases between the two ends. The CDR3 is 12 amino acids. The CDR3 here is CASSTLNTEAFF. CDR3 DNA: TGTGCCAGCAGTACCTTGAACACTGAAGCTTTCTTT.